The clone carrying this T cell receptor (beta chain) was detected many times. As yet, its antigen is unknown. TCRdb fed the 5' RACE reads into MiXCR, producing one record per CDR3 protein. The sample lists around 320,000 distinct CDR3 sequences, over 3.5% occurring once. This sample was included in a study of T cells after yellow fever vaccination. About the research overall: In the case of low-cell-number fractions, SMART-Seq v4 Ultra Low Input was used for preparation.

The study's findings and limits: The secondary response was weaker but peaked faster, day 5 versus 15. FACS-sorted repertoires might harbor abundant contaminating clonotypes from the bulk population.

This CDR3 region has 17 residues. CDR1 KGHDR and CDR2 SFDVKD come from the germline V gene. J was trimmed by 5 bases and V by 7 bases; bases with no gene match: 12. The sequencing here drew on PBMCs, taken 15 days after the yellow fever booster vaccination. The sequence derives from a man younger than 35 who received the YFV17D yellow fever vaccine. This chain uses TRBV24-1 with TRBJ2-3; 12 bases line up with TRBD1. CDR3 protein: CATSGLGQGARKDTQYF. The CDR3 nucleotides are TGTGCCACCAGCGGGCTGGGACAGGGGGCGCGAAAAGATACGCAGTATTTT.